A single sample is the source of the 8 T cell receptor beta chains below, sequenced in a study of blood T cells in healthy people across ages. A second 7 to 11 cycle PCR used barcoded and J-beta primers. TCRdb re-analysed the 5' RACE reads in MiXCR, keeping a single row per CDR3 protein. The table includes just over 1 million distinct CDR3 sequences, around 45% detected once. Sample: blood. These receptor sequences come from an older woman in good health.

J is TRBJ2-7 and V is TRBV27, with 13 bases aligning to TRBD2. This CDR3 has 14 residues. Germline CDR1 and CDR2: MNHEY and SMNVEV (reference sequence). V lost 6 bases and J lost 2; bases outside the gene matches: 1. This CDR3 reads CASRTSGRPYEQYF. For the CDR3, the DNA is TGTGCCAGCAGGACTAGCGGGAGGCCCTACGAGCAGTACTTC.

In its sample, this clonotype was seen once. In DNA form, the CDR3 reads TGTGCCAGCGAGAGGACAGGGGAAAACATTCAGTACTTC. Protein product: CASERTGENIQYF. The chain employs TRBV28 and TRBJ2-4; TRBD1 matches at 9 bases. CDR3 size: 13 residues. The trim removed 8 bases at V and 5 bases at J, leaving 4 bases unmatched. The germline V gene encodes CDR1 MDHEN and CDR2 SYDVKM.

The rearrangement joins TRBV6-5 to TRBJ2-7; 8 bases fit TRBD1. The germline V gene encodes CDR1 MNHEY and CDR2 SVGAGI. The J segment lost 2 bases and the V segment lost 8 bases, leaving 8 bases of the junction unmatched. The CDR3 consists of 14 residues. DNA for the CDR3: TGTGCCAGCTCCAAGACAGGGGTCCCCTACGAGCAGTACTTC. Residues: CASSKTGVPYEQYF.

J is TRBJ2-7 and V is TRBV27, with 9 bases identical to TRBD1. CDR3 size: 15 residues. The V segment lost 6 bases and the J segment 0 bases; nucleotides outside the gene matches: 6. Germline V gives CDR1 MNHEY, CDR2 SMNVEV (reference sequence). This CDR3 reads CASRAGTGSSYEQYF. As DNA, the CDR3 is TGTGCCAGCAGAGCGGGGACAGGGAGCTCCTACGAGCAGTACTTC.

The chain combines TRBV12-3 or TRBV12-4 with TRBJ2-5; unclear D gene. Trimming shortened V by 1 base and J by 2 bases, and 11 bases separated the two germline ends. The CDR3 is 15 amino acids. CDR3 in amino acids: CASSLGAGEQETQYF. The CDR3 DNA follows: TGTGCCAGCAGTTTAGGAGCTGGCGAACAAGAGACCCAGTACTTC.

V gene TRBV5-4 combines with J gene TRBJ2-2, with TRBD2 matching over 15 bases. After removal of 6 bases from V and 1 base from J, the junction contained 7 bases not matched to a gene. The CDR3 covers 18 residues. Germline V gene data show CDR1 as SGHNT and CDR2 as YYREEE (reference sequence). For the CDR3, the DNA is TGTGCCAGCACCCAAGGACTAGCGGGAGGGAAGAACACCGGGGAGCTGTTTTTT. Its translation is CASTQGLAGGKNTGELFF. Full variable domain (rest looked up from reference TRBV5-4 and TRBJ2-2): ETGVTQSPTHLIKTRGQQVTLRCSSQSGHNTVSWYQQALGQGPQFIFQYYREEENGRGNFPPRFSGLQFPNYSSELNVNALELDDSALYLCASTQGLAGGKNTGELFFGEGSRLTVL.

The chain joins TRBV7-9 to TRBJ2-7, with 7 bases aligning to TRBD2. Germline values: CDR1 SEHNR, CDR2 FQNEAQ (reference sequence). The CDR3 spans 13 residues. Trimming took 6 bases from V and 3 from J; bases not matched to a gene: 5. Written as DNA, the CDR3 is TGTGCCAGCAGGCCAGCGGGGCTCTACGAGCAGTACTTC. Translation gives CASRPAGLYEQYF.

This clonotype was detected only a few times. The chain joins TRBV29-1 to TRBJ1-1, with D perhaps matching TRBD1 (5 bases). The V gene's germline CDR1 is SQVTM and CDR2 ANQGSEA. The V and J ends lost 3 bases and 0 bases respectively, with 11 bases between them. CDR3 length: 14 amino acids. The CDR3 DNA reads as TGCAGCGTTGACCCAGGGCGCATGAACACTGAAGCTTTCTTT. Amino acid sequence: CSVDPGRMNTEAFF.